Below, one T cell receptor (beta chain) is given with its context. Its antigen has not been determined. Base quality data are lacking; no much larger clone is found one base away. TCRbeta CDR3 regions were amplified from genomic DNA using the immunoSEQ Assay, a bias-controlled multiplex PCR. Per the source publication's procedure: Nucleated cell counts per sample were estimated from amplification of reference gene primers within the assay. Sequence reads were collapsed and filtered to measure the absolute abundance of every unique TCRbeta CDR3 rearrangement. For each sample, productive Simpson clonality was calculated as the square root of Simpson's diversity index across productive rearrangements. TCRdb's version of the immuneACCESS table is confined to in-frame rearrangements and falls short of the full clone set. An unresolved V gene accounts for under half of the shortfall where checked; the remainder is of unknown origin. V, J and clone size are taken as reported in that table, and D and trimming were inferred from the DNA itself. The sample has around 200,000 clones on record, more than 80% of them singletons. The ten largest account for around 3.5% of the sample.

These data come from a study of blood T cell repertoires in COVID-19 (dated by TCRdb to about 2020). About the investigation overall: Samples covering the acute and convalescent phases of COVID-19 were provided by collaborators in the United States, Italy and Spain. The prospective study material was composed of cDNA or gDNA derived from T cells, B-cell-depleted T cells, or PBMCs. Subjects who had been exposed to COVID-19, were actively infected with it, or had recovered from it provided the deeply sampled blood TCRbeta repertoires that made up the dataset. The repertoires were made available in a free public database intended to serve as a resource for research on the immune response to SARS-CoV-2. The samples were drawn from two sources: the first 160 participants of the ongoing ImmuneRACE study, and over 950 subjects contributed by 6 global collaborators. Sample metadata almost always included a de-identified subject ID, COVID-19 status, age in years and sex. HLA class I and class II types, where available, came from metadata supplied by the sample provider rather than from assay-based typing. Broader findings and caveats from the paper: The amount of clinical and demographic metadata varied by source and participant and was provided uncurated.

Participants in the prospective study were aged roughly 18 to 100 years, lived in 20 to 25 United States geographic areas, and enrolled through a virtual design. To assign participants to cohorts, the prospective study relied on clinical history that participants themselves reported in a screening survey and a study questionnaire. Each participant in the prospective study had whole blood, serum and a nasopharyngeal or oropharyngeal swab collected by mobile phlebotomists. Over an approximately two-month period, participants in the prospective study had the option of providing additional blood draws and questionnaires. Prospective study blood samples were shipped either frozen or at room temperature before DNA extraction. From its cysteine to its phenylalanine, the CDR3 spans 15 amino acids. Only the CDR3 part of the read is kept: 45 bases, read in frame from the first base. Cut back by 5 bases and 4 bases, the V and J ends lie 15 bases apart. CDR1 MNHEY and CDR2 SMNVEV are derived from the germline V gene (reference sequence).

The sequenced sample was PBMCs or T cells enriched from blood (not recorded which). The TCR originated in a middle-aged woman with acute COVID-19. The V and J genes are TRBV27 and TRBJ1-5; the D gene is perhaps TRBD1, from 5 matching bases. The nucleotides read TGTGCCAGCAGTCTCTATACAGGAGAAAATCAGCCCCAGCATTTT. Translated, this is CASSLYTGENQPQHF.